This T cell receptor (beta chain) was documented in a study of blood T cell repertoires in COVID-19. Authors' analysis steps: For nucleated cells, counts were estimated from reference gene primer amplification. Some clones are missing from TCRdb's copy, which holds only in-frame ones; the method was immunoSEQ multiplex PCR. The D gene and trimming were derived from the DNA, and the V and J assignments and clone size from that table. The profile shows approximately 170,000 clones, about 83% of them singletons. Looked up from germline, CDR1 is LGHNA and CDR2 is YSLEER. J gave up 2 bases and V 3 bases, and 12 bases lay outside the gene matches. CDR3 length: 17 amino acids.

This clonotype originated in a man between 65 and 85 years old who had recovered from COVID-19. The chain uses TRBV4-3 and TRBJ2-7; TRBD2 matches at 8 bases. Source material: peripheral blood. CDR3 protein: CASSHKLRAGAPYEQYF. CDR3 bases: TGCGCCAGCAGCCACAAACTGAGAGCGGGAGCCCCCTACGAGCAGTACTTC.